The present TCR beta chain was sequenced within a study of a mutant IDH1 vaccine in newly diagnosed glioma. Overall study context: Among treated patients, approximately 62% were male and about 40% female, and mean age was 40.4 years.

TCRdb's copy holds only in-frame clones and misses some; the assay was immunoSEQ multiplex PCR. Found here are tens of thousands of clones, approximately 80% of them singletons; the top ten hold about 11%. Points on this clone: The antigen remains undetermined.

Specified time point: week 35, safety follow-up. The investigators gave 300 ug of mutant IDH1 20-mer peptide in each vaccine dose, together with topical imiquimod. Eight vaccinations reached patients in weeks 1, 3, 5, 7, 11, 15, 19 and 23. V was clipped by 1 base and J by 1 base, with 7 bases between them. The CDR3 has 14 amino acids. CDR1 and CDR2 (germline): KGHSH, LQKENI. The source is a woman in her thirties or forties with glioma. The chain couples TRBV18 to TRBJ1-1; D possibly corresponds to TRBD1 (5 bases). The sequenced sample was PBMCs, obtained from a glioma patient whose treatment included an IDH1 peptide vaccine. The CDR3 sequence: CASSPLGGNTEAFF. In DNA form, the CDR3 reads TGTGCCAGCTCACCACTGGGGGGGAACACTGAAGCTTTCTTT.